This T cell receptor (beta chain) appears in the sequencing data of a study of Graves' ophthalmopathy and Graves' hyperthyroidism. The CDR3 runs 10 residues. Trimming took 8 bases from V and 11 from J, leaving 10 bases between them. The germline gives CDR1 MNHEY, CDR2 SVGAGI. Disease in donors with ophthalmopathy had moderate-to-severe activity, CAS ≥3, NOSPECS ≥4 and under 3 months' duration. RNA transcripts yielded amplified TCR beta CDR3 regions. Investigators did first-round RT-PCR with HTBI primers, then second-round multiplex PCR. Using its own MiXCR run on the multiplex PCR reads, TCRdb lists one record per CDR3 protein. This table holds fewer than 70,000 distinct CDR3 sequences, under 55% found once.

This clonotype was obtained from an adult woman with Graves' ophthalmopathy. V is TRBV6-5 and J is TRBJ1-5; TRBD1 is a possible D gene (5 bases). Material for sequencing was peripheral blood. CDR3 sequence (DNA): TGTGCCAGCGCTAAACAGGCCCAGCATTTT. This gives the protein CASAKQAQHF.